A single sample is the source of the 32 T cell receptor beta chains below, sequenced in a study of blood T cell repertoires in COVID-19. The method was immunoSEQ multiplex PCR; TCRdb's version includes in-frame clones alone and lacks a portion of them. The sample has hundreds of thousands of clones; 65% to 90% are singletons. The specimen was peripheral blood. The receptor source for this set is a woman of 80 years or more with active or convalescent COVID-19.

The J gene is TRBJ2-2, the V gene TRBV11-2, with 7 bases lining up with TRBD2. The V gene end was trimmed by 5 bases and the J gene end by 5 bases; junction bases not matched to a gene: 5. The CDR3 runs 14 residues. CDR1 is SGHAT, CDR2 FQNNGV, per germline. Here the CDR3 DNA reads TGTGCCAGCAGCCCGAGGCGGGAGACCGGGGAGCTGTTTTTT. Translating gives CASSPRRETGELFF. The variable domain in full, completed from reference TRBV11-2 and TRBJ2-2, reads EAGVAQSPRYKIIEKRQSVAFWCNPISGHATLYWYQQILGQGPKLLIQFQNNGVVDDSQLPKDRFSAERLKGVDSTLKIQPAKLEDSAVYLCASSPRRETGELFFGEGSRLTVL.

The CDR3: CASSFTGGYSYEQYF. The CDR3 nucleotides are TGTGCCAGCAGTTTCACAGGGGGATACTCCTACGAGCAGTACTTC. V gene TRBV2 combines with J gene TRBJ2-7, with 8 bases that match TRBD1. V lost 5 bases and J lost 0; bases outside the gene matches: 6. This CDR3 has 15 residues. Germline values: CDR1 SNHLY, CDR2 FYNNEI.

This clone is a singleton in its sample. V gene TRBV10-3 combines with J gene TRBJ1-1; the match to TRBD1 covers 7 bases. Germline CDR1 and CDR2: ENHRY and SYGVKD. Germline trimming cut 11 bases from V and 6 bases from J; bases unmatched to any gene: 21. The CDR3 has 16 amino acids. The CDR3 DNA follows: TGTGCCTCTTCCGGGACTTCCCGAGCTACAGGGGCTGAAGCTTTCTTT. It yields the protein CASSGTSRATGAEAFF.

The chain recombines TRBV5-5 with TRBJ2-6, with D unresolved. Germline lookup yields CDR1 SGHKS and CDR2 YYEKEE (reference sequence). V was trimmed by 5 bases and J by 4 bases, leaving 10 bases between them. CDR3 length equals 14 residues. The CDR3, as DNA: TGTGCCAGCAGTGACAAATCGGGGGCCAACGTCCTGACTTTC. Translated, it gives CASSDKSGANVLTF. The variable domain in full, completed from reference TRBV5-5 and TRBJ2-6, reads DAGVTQSPTHLIKTRGQQVTLRCSPISGHKSVSWYQQVLGQGPQFIFQYYEKEERGRGNFPDRFSARQFPNYSSELNVNALLLGDSALYLCASSDKSGANVLTFGAGSRLTVL.

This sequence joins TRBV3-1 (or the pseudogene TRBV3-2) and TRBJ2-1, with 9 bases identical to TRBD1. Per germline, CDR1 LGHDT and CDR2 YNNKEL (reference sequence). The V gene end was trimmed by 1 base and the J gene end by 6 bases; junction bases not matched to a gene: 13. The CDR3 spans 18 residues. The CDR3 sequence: CASSQAAGQGSLSNEQFF. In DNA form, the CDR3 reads TGTGCCAGCAGCCAAGCTGCGGGACAGGGTTCGTTAAGCAATGAGCAGTTCTTC.

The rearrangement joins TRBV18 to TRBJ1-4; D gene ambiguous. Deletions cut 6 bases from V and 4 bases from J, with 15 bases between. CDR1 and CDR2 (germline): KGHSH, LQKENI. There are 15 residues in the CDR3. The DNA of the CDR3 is TGTGCCAGCTCGAGTAGTGCGGGCTTTAATGAAAAACTGTTTTTT. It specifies CASSSSAGFNEKLFF.

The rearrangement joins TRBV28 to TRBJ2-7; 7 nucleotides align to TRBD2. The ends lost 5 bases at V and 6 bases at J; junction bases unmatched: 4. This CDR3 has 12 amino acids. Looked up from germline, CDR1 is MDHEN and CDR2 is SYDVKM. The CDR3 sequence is CASSSGTLEQYF. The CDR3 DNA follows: TGTGCCAGCAGTAGCGGGACTCTCGAGCAGTACTTC.

The CDR3 is CASSEAGTPSGNTIYF. The CDR3 DNA is TGTGCCAGCAGTGAAGCGGGGACACCCTCTGGAAACACCATATATTTT. The gene calls are TRBV6-1 and TRBJ1-3, with TRBD1 as a possible D gene (6 bases). This CDR3 comprises 16 residues. The germline CDR1 and CDR2 sequences are MNHNS and SASEGT. V was pared by 0 bases and J by 0 bases, with 9 bases between.

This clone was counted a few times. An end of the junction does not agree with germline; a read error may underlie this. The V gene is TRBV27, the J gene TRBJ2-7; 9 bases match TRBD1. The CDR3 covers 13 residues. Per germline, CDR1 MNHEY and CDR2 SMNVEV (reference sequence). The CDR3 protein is CASMGQGSSEQYF. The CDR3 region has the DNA TGTGCCAGCATGGGACAGGGTTCCTCCGAGCAGTACTTC.

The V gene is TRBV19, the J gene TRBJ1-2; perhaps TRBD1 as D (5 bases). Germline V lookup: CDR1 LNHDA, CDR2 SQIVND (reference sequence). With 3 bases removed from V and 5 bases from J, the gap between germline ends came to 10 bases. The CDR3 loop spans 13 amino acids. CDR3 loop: CASSIGTGYGYTF. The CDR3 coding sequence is TGTGCCAGTAGTATTGGTACAGGTTATGGCTACACCTTC.

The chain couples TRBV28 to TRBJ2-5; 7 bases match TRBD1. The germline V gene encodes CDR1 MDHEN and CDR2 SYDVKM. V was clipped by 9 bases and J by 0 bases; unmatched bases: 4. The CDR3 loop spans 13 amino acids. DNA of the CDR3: TGTGCCAGTACACAGGGGTACCAAGAGACCCAGTACTTC. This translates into CASTQGYQETQYF.

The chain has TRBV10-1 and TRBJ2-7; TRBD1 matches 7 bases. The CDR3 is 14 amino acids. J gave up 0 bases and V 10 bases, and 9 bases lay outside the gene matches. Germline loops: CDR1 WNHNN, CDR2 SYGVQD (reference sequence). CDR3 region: CATRQGLSSYEQYF. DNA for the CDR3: TGCGCCACTAGACAGGGATTGAGCTCCTACGAGCAGTACTTC.

The CDR3 coding sequence is TGTGCCAGCAGCGCCGGGACAGGAAATTCACCCCTCCACTTT. Its translation: CASSAGTGNSPLHF. This sequence joins TRBV6-5 and TRBJ1-6; 8 nucleotides agree with TRBD1. This CDR3 has 14 amino acids. The V gene's germline CDR1 is MNHEY and CDR2 SVGAGI. V trimming: 6 bases; J trimming: 7 bases; junction bases outside the gene matches: 5.

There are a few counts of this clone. This CDR3 reads CASRGQGAGTDTQYF. CDR3 DNA: TGTGCCAGCAGGGGACAGGGGGCCGGCACAGATACGCAGTATTTT. The gene calls are TRBV6-5 and TRBJ2-3; 12 bases fit TRBD1. V dropped 6 bases and J dropped 1; count of bases not matched to a gene: 2. The CDR3 has 15 residues. The V gene's germline CDR1 is MNHEY and CDR2 SVGAGI.

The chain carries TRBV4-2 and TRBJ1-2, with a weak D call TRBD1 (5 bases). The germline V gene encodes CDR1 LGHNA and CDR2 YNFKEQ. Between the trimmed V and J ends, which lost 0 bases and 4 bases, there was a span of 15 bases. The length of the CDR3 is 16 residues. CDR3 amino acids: CASSQDPQGLTYGYTF. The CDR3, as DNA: TGTGCCAGCAGCCAAGATCCGCAGGGCTTAACCTATGGCTACACCTTC.

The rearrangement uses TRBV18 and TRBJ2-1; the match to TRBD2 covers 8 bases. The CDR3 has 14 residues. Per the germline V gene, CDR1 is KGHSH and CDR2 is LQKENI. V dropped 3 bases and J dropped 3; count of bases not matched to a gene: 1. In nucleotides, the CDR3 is TGTGCCAGCTCACCCGGGACTAGCTACAATGAGCAGTTCTTC. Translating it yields CASSPGTSYNEQFF.

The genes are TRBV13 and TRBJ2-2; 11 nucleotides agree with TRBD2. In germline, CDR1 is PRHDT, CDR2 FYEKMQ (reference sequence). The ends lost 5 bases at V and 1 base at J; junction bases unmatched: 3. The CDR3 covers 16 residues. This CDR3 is CASSPGTSGNTGELFF. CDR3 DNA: TGTGCCAGCAGCCCAGGGACTAGCGGGAACACCGGGGAGCTGTTTTTT.

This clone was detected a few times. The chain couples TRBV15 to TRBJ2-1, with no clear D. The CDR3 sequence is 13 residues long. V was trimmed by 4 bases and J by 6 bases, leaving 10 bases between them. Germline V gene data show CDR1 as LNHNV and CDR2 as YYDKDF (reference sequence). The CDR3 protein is CATSTLSLNEQFF. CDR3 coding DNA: TGTGCCACCAGCACCTTGAGCCTCAATGAGCAGTTCTTC.

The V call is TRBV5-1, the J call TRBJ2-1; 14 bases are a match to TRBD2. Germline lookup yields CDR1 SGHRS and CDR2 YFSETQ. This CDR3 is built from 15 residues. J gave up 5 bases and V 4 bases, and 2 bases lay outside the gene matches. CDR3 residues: CASSGLAGGNNEQFF. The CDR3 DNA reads TGCGCCAGCAGCGGACTAGCGGGGGGTAACAATGAGCAGTTCTTC.

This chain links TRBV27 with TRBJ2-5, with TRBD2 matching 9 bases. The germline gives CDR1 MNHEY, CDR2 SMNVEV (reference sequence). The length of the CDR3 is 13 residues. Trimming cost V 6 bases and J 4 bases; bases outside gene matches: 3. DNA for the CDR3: TGTGCCAGCAGATATAGCGGGGGAGAGACCCAGTACTTC. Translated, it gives CASRYSGGETQYF.

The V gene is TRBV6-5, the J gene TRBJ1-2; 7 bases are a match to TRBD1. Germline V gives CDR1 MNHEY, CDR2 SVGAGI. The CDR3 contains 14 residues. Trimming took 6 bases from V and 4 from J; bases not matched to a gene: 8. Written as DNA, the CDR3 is TGTGCCAGCAGGACCGGGACAGCAATCTATGGCTACACCTTC. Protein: CASRTGTAIYGYTF.

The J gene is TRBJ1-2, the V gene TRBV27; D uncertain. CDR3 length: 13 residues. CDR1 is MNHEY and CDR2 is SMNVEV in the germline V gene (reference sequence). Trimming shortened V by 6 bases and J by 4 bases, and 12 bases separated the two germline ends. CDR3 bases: TGTGCCAGCAGGAGAGGAGCGTCCTATGGCTACACCTTC. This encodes CASRRGASYGYTF.

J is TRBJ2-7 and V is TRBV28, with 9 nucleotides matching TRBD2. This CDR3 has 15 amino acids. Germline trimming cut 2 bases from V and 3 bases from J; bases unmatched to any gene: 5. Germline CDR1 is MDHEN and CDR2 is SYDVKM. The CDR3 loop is CASSLAGGSSYEQYF. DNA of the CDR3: TGTGCCAGCAGTTTAGCGGGAGGGTCCAGCTACGAGCAGTACTTC.

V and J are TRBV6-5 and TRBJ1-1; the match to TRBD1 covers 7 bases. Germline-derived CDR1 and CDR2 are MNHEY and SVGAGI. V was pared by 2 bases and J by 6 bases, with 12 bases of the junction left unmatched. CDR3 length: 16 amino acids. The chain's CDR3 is CASSYADRARTPEAFF. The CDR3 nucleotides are TGTGCCAGCAGTTACGCCGACAGGGCGAGGACCCCTGAAGCTTTCTTT.

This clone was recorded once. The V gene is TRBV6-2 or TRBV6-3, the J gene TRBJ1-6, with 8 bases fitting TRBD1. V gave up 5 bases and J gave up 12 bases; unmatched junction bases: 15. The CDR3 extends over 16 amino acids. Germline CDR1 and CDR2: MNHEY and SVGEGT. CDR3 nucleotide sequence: TGTGCCAGCAGTGGCTCCGGGACAGGCTTCTCTCAACCCCTCCACTTT. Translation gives CASSGSGTGFSQPLHF.

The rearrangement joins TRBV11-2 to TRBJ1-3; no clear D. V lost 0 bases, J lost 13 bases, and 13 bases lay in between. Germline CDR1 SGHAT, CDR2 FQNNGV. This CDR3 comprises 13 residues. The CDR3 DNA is TGTGCCAGCAGCTTAGAATTCAGTGGGCCTATATATTTT. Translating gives CASSLEFSGPIYF.

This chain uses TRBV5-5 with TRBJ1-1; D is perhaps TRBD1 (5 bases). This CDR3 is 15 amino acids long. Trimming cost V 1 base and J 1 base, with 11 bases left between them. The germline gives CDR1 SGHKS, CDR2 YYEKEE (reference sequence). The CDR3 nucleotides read TGTGCCAGCAGCTTGATCGGGGGGTGGAACACTGAAGCTTTCTTT. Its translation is CASSLIGGWNTEAFF.

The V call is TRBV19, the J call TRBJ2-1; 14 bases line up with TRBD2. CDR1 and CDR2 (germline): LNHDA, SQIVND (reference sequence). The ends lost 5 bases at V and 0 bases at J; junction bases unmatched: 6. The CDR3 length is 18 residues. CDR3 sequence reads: CASSPGTSGGSSYNEQFF. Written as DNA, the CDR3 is TGTGCCAGTAGTCCCGGGACTAGCGGGGGCAGCTCCTACAATGAGCAGTTCTTC.

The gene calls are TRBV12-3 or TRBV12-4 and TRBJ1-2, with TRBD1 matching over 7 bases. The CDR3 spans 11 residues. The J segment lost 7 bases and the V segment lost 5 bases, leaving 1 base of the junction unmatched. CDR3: CASSPGGGYTF. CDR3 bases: TGTGCCAGCAGTCCAGGGGGTGGCTACACCTTC.

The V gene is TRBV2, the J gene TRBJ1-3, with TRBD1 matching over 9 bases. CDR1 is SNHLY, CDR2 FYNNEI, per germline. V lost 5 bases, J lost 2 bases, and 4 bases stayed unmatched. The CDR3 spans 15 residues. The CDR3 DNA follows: TGTGCCAGCAGTCAAAGACAGGGGGCTGGAAACACCATATATTTT. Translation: CASSQRQGAGNTIYF.

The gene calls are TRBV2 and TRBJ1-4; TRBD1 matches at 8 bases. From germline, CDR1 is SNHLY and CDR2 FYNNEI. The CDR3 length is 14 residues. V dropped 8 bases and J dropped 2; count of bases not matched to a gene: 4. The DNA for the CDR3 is TGTGCCAGCGGGCAGGGGGCGACTAATGAAAAACTGTTTTTT. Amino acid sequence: CASGQGATNEKLFF.

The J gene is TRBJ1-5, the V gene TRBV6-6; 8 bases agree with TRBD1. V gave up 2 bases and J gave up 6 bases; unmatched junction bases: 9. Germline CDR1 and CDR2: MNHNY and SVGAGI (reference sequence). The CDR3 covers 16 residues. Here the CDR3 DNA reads TGTGCCAGCAGTTACGGTACAGGGGGATTTGGTCAGCCCCAGCATTTT. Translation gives CASSYGTGGFGQPQHF.